Listed here is a single TCR beta chain. What it recognizes is unknown. Germline V gene lookup returns CDR1 KGHDR and CDR2 SFDVKD. The CDR3 is 10 amino acids. This specimen belongs to a study of type 1 and type 2 diabetes patients. Study-wide results and caveats: Age and gender were not matched between study groups, possibly biasing interpretation.

Each diabetic donor fulfilled classification criteria for either type 1 or type 2. PCR was run on genomic DNA. A primer set of 30 forward and 13 reverse primers amplified the CDR3. Each CDR3 protein is one row after TCRdb ran MiXCR on the multiplex PCR reads. There are about 290,000 distinct CDR3 sequences in the sample; roughly 50% occur only once, and roughly an eighth lies in the top ten. The chain links TRBV24-1 to TRBJ2-7, with D unclear. The J call may be wrong; the DNA end is better matched by TRBJ2-3. This TCR came from a man aged 18 to 30 with type 2 diabetes. The sample consisted of peripheral blood mononuclear cells (PBMCs). CDR3 region: CATVPDTQYF. CDR3 in DNA: TGTGCCACAGTCCCAGATACGCAGTATTTT.